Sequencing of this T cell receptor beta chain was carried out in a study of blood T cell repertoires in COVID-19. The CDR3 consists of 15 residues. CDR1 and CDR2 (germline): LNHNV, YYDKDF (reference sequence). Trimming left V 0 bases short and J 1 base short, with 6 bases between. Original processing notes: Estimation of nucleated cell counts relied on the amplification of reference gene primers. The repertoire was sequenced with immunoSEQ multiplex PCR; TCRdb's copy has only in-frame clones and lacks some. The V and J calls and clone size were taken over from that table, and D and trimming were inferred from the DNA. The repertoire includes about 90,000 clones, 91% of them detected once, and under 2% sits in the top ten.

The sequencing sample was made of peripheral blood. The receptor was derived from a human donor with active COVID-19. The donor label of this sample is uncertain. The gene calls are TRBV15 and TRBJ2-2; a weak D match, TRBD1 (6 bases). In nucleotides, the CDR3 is TGTGCCACCAGCAGAGACAGGGGGAACACCGGGGAGCTGTTTTTT. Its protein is CATSRDRGNTGELFF.